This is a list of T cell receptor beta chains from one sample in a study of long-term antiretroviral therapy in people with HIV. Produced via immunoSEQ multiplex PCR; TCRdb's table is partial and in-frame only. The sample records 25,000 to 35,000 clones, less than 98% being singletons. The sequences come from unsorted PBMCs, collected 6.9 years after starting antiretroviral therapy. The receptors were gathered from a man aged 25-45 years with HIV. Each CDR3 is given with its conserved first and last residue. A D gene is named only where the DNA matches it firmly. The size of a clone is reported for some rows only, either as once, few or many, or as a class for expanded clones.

cdr3_nt: TGTGCCAGCAGTTACTCGAGTAGGAACACTGAAGCTTTCTTT
cdr3_aa: CASSYSSRNTEAFF
d_call: .
clone_size: .
v_call: TRBV6-5
j_call: TRBJ1-1
cdr3_length: 14

cdr3_nt: TGCGCCAGCAGCCAGTTGACTAGCGGGGGGGTAAGGGGCGGGGAGCTGTTTTTT
cdr3_aa: CASSQLTSGGVRGGELFF
d_call: TRBD2
clone_size: .
v_call: TRBV4-3
j_call: TRBJ2-2
cdr3_length: 18

cdr3_nt: TGTGCCAGCAGTCTAGCGGGGTACTACAATGAGCAGTTCTTC
cdr3_aa: CASSLAGYYNEQFF
d_call: TRBD2
clone_size: .
v_call: TRBV25-1
j_call: TRBJ2-1
cdr3_length: 14

cdr3_nt: TGTGCCAGCAGCAGAGACAATAGCAATCAGCCCCAGCATTTT
cdr3_aa: CASSRDNSNQPQHF
d_call: .
clone_size: .
v_call: TRBV7-9
j_call: TRBJ1-5
cdr3_length: 14

cdr3_nt: TGTGCCAGCAGCTTAGACCCAGGGGGCACCGGGGAGCTGTTTTTT
cdr3_aa: CASSLDPGGTGELFF
d_call: TRBD1
clone_size: .
v_call: TRBV7-2
j_call: TRBJ2-2
cdr3_length: 15

cdr3_nt: TGTGCCAGCAGCTCCGGACGGGTCACCGGGGAGCTGTTTTTT
cdr3_aa: CASSSGRVTGELFF
d_call: .
clone_size: .
v_call: TRBV7-2
j_call: TRBJ2-2
cdr3_length: 14

cdr3_nt: TGCGCCAGCAGCCAGGCCGGGGGCCCCTACGAGCAGTACTTC
cdr3_aa: CASSQAGGPYEQYF
d_call: .
clone_size: .
v_call: TRBV4-1
j_call: TRBJ2-7
cdr3_length: 14

cdr3_nt: TGTGCCAGCAGTGAAGGGACAGGGTTCAACTTT
cdr3_aa: CASSEGTGFNF
d_call: TRBD1
clone_size: .
v_call: TRBV25-1
j_call: TRBJ1-6
cdr3_length: 11

cdr3_nt: TGTGCCAGCAGCTCTACTAGCAGCCGAGAGACCCAGTACTTC
cdr3_aa: CASSSTSSRETQYF
d_call: .
clone_size: .
v_call: TRBV5-5
j_call: TRBJ2-5
cdr3_length: 14

cdr3_nt: TGTGCCAGCAGCCAAGAAAGGGTGGTTACGGGCGAGCAGTACTTC
cdr3_aa: CASSQERVVTGEQYF
d_call: .
clone_size: .
v_call: TRBV4-2
j_call: TRBJ2-7
cdr3_length: 15

cdr3_nt: TGTGCCAGCAGTGAAGGACTCTGGGGGTACGAGCAGTACTTC
cdr3_aa: CASSEGLWGYEQYF
d_call: .
clone_size: .
v_call: TRBV6-1
j_call: TRBJ2-7
cdr3_length: 14

cdr3_nt: TGTGCCAGTAGTATAGGCAGCGAACAAGAGACCCAGTACTTC
cdr3_aa: CASSIGSEQETQYF
d_call: .
clone_size: .
v_call: TRBV19
j_call: TRBJ2-5
cdr3_length: 14

cdr3_nt: TGTGCCAGCAGCGTACGCAATTCACCCCTCCACTTT
cdr3_aa: CASSVRNSPLHF
d_call: .
clone_size: .
v_call: TRBV7-2
j_call: TRBJ1-6
cdr3_length: 12

cdr3_nt: TGTGCCAGCAGTGGGGACTCTGGAAACACCATATATTTT
cdr3_aa: CASSGDSGNTIYF
d_call: .
clone_size: .
v_call: TRBV2
j_call: TRBJ1-3
cdr3_length: 13

cdr3_nt: TGTGCCAGCAGCCATGACGAGGGGAGAAATCAGCCCCAGCATTTT
cdr3_aa: CASSHDEGRNQPQHF
d_call: .
clone_size: once
v_call: TRBV4-2
j_call: TRBJ1-5
cdr3_length: 15

cdr3_nt: TGTGCCAGCGGCGGGGAGGGGACGGACTATGGCTACACCTTC
cdr3_aa: CASGGEGTDYGYTF
d_call: .
clone_size: .
v_call: TRBV9
j_call: TRBJ1-2
cdr3_length: 14

cdr3_nt: TGTGCCAGCAGCTTAGCACAGGTTAACTATGGCTACACCTTC
cdr3_aa: CASSLAQVNYGYTF
d_call: .
clone_size: .
v_call: TRBV7-9
j_call: TRBJ1-2
cdr3_length: 14

cdr3_nt: TGTGCCAGCAGCCAAGATCCCGACGGATCCTATGGCTACACCTTC
cdr3_aa: CASSQDPDGSYGYTF
d_call: .
clone_size: few
v_call: TRBV4-2
j_call: TRBJ1-2
cdr3_length: 15

cdr3_nt: TGTGCCAGCAGCCAAGATCTAGCAGGTACCGGGGAGCTGTTTTTT
cdr3_aa: CASSQDLAGTGELFF
d_call: .
clone_size: .
v_call: TRBV14
j_call: TRBJ2-2
cdr3_length: 15

cdr3_nt: TGTGCCAGCAGCTTCGAGGGGGCGGGGGTGAACACTGAAGCTTTCTTT
cdr3_aa: CASSFEGAGVNTEAFF
d_call: TRBD1
clone_size: once
v_call: TRBV11-2
j_call: TRBJ1-1
cdr3_length: 16

cdr3_nt: TGTGCCAGCAGCGGGGGACTAGCGGGGTTCAATGAGCAGTTCTTC
cdr3_aa: CASSGGLAGFNEQFF
d_call: TRBD2
clone_size: .
v_call: TRBV11-1
j_call: TRBJ2-1
cdr3_length: 15

cdr3_nt: TGTGCCACCGGGTCCCTGAACACTGAAGCTTTCTTT
cdr3_aa: CATGSLNTEAFF
d_call: .
clone_size: .
v_call: TRBV11-2
j_call: TRBJ1-1
cdr3_length: 12

cdr3_nt: TGTGCCAGCAGTCGGACAGGGGAGCGAGAGACCCAGTACTTC
cdr3_aa: CASSRTGERETQYF
d_call: TRBD1
clone_size: .
v_call: TRBV6-5
j_call: TRBJ2-5
cdr3_length: 14

cdr3_nt: TGTGCCAGCAGCGGCACAGGGAGAGAGACCCAGTACTTC
cdr3_aa: CASSGTGRETQYF
d_call: .
clone_size: .
v_call: TRBV9
j_call: TRBJ2-5
cdr3_length: 13